This T cell receptor (beta chain) was recorded in a study of blood T cell repertoires in COVID-19. Overall study context: Acute-phase and convalescent COVID-19 samples originated in the United States, Italy and Spain. The analysed material was cDNA or gDNA that came from T cells, B-cell-depleted T cells, or PBMCs.

J gave up 3 bases and V 8 bases, and 12 bases lay outside the gene matches. This CDR3 comprises 17 residues. The germline V gene encodes CDR1 LNHDA and CDR2 SQIVND (reference sequence). Under the authors' procedure: Nucleated cell counts were estimated from reference gene primer amplification. Sequenced by immunoSEQ multiplex PCR; TCRdb stores in-frame clones only, minus some. The DNA was the basis for D and trimming; V, J and clone size are from that table. The table has 100,000 or so clones, approximately 93% seen once. Specimen: peripheral blood. The chain links TRBV19 to TRBJ2-2; 10 bases align to TRBD2. This TCR was recovered from a man between 50 and 59 years old with active COVID-19. CDR3 amino acids: CASLKASGSEDTGELFF. CDR3 bases: TGTGCCAGTCTTAAGGCTAGCGGGAGCGAAGACACCGGGGAGCTGTTTTTT.